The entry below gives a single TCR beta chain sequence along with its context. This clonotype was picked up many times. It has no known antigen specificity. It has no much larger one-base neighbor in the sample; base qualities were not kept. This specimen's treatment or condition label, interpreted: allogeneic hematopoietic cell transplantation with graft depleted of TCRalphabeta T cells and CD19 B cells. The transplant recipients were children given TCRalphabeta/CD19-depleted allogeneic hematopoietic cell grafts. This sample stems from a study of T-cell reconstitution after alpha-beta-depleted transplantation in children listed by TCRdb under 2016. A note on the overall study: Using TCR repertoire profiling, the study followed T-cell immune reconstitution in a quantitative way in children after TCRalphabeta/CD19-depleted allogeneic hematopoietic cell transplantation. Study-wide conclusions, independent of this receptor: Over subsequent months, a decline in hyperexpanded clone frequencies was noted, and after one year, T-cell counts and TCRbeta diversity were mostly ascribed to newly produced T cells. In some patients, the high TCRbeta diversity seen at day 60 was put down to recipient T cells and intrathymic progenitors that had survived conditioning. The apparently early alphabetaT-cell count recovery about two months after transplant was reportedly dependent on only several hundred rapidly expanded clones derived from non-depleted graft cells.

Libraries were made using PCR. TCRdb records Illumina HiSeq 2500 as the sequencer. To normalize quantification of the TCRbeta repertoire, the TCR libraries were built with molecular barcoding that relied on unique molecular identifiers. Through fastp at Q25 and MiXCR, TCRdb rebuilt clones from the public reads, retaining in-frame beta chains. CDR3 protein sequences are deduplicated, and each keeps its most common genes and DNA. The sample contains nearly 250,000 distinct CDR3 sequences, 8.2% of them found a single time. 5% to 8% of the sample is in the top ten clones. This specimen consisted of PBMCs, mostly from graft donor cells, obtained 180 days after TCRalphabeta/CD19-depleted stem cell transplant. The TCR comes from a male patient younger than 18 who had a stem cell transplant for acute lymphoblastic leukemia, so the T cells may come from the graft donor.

The DNA is TGTGCCAGCAGTCGCGAAGGGGGCTGGAGTCAGCCCCAGCATTTT. Its protein product is CASSREGGWSQPQHF. Recombination linked TRBV27 to TRBJ1-5; 7 bases in the junction line up with TRBD1. From the cysteine up to the phenylalanine, the CDR3 has a length of 15 residues. Of the read, only the CDR3 DNA is kept; its 45 bases are in frame from base 1. V is cut back by 5 bases and J by 6 bases, with 10 bases in the junction unmatched. The germline V gene (reference sequence) specifies MNHEY as CDR1 and SMNVEV as CDR2.